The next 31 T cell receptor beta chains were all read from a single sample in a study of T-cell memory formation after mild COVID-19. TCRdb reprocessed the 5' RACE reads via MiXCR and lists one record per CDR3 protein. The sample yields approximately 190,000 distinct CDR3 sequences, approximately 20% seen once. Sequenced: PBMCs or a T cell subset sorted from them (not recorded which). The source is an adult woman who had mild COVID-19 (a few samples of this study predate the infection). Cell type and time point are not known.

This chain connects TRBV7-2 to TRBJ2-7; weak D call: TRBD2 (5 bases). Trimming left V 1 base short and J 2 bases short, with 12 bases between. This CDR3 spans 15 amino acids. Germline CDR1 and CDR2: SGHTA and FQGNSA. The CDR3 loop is CASSLDPGGAYEQYF. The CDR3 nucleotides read TGTGCCAGCAGCTTAGACCCCGGAGGCGCCTACGAGCAGTACTTC.

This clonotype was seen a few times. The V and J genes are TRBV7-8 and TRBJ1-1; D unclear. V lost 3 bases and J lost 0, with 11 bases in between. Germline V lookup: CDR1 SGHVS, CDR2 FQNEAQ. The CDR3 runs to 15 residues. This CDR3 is CASSFEGNMNTEAFF. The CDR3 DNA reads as TGTGCCAGCAGCTTCGAGGGAAACATGAACACTGAAGCTTTCTTT. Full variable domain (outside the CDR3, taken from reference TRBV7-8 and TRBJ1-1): GAGVSQSPRYKVAKRGQDVALRCDPISGHVSLFWYQQALGQGPEFLTYFQNEAQLDKSGLPSDRFFAERPEGSVSTLKIQRTQQEDSAVYLCASSFEGNMNTEAFFGQGTRLTVV.

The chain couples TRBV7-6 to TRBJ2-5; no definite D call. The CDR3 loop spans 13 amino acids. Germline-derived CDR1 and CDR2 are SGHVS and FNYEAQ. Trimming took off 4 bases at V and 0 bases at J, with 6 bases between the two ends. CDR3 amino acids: CASSSGNQETQYF. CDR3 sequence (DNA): TGTGCCAGCAGCTCTGGGAACCAAGAGACCCAGTACTTC.

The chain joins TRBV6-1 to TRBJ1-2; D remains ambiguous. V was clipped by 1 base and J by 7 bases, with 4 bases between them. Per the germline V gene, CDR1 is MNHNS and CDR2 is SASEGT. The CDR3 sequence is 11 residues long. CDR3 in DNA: TGTGCCAGCAGTGAAGTGCGTGGCTACACCTTC. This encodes CASSEVRGYTF.

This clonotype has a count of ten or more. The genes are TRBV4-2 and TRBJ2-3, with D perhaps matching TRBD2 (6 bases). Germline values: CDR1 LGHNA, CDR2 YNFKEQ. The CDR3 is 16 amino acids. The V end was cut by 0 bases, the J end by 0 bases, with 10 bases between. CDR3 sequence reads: CASSQDWGTSTDTQYF. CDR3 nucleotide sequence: TGTGCCAGCAGCCAAGATTGGGGGACTAGCACAGATACGCAGTATTTT.

In DNA, the CDR3 is TGCGCCAGCAGCCAAGAGACAGGGCTACAGTTCTTC. Encoded protein: CASSQETGLQFF. The genes are TRBV4-1 and TRBJ2-1; 7 bases line up with TRBD1. Germline-derived CDR1 and CDR2 are MGHRA and YSYEKL. With V trimmed by 0 bases and J by 13 bases, 3 bases remained unmatched. The CDR3 contains 12 residues.

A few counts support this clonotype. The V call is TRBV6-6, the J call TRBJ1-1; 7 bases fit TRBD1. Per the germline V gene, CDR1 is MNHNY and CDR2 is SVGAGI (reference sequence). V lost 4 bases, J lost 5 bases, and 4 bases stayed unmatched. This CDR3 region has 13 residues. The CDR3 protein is CASSFSTGTEAFF. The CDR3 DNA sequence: TGTGCCAGCAGTTTCTCGACAGGGACTGAAGCTTTCTTT.

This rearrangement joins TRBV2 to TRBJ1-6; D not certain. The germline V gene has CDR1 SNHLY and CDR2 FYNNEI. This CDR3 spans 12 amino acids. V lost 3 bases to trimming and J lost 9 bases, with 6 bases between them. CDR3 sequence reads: CASSELRSPLHF. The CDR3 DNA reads TGTGCCAGCAGTGAGCTGCGTTCACCCCTCCACTTT.

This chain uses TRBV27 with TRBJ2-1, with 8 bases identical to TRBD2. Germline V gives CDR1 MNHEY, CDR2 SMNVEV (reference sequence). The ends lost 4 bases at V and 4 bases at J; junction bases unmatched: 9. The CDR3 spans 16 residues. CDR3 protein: CASSSQGTRGYNEQFF. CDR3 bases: TGTGCCAGCAGTTCACAAGGGACTAGGGGGTACAATGAGCAGTTCTTC.

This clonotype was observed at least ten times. The chain's CDR3 is CASSQVGTGGTEAFF. The CDR3 nucleotides read TGCGCCAGCAGCCAAGTAGGGACAGGGGGCACTGAAGCTTTCTTT. The chain employs TRBV4-1 and TRBJ1-1; TRBD1 matches 11 bases. CDR1 MGHRA and CDR2 YSYEKL come from the germline V gene. V shed 1 base and J 4 bases; nucleotides not matched to a gene: 2. There are 15 residues in the CDR3.

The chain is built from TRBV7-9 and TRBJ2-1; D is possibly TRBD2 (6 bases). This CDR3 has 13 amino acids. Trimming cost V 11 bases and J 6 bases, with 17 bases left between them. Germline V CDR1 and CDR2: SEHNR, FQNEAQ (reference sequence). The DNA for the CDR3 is TGTGCCGGGGGGACGGCGAGAACCAATGAGCAGTTCTTC. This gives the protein CAGGTARTNEQFF.

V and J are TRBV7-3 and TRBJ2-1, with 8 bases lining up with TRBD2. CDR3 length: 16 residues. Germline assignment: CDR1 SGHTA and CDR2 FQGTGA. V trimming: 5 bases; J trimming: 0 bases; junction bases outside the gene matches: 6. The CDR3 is CASSVGSGSSYNEQFF. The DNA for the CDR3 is TGTGCCAGCAGCGTTGGAAGCGGGAGCTCCTACAATGAGCAGTTCTTC.

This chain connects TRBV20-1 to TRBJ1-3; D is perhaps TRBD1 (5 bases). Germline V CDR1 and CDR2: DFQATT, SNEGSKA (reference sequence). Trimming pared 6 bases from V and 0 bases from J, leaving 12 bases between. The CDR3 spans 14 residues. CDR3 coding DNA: TGCAGTGCCGGGACTACCTTCTCTGGAAACACCATATATTTT. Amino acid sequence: CSAGTTFSGNTIYF.

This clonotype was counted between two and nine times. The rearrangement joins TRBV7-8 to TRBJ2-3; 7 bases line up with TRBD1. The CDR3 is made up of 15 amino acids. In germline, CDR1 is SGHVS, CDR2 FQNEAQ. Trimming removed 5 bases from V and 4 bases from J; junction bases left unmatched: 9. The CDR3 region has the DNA TGTGCCAGCAGCCACGAGGGACAGTTCGCAGATACGCAGTATTTT. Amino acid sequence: CASSHEGQFADTQYF.

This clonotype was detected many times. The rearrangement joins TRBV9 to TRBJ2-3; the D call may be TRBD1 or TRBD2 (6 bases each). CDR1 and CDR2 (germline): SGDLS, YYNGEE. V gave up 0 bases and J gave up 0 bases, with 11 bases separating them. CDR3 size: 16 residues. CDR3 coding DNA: TGTGCCAGCAGCGTAGGGGGGGCAAGGAGCACAGATACGCAGTATTTT. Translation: CASSVGGARSTDTQYF.

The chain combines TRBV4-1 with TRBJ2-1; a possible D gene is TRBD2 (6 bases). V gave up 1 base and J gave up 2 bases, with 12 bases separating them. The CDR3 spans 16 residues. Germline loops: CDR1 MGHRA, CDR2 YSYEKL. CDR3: CASSQGLALPYNEQFF. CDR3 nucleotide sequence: TGCGCCAGCAGCCAAGGGCTAGCGCTGCCCTACAATGAGCAGTTCTTC.

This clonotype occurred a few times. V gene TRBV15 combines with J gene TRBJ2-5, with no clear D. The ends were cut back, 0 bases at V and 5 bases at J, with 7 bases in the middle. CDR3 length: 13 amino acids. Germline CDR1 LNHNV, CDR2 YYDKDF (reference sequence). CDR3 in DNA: TGTGCCACCAGCAGAGAGAGGCGGGAGACCCAGTACTTC. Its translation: CATSRERRETQYF.

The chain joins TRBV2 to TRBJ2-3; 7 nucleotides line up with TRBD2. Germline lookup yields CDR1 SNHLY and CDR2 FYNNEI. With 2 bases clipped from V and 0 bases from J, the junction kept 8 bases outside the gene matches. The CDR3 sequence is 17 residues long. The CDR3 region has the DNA TGTGCCAGCAGTGAAACCTCTCCTAGCGGTAGCACAGATACGCAGTATTTT. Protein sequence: CASSETSPSGSTDTQYF.

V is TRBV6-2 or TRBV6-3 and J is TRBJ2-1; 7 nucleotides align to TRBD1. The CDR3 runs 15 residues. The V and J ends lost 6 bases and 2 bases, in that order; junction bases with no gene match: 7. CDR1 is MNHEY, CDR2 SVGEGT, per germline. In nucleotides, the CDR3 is TGTGCCAGCAGCCGGGACAGACTCACCTACAATGAGCAGTTCTTC. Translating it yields CASSRDRLTYNEQFF.

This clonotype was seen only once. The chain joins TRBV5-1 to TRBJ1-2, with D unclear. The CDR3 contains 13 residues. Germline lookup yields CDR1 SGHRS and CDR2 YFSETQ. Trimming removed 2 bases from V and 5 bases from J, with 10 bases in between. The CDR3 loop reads CASSFLSDYGYTF. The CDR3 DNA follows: TGCGCCAGCAGCTTCCTGAGTGATTATGGCTACACCTTC. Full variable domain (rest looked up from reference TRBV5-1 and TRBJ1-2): KAGVTQTPRYLIKTRGQQVTLSCSPISGHRSVSWYQQTPGQGLQFLFEYFSETQRNKGNFPGRFSGRQFSNSRSEMNVSTLELGDSALYLCASSFLSDYGYTFGSGTRLTVV.

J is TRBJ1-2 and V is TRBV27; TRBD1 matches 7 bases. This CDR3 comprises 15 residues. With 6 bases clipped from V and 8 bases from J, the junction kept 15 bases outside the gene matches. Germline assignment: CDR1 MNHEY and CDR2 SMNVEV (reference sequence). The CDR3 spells CASRPYDRDPYGYTF. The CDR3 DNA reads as TGTGCCAGCAGACCTTACGACAGGGATCCCTACGGCTACACCTTC.

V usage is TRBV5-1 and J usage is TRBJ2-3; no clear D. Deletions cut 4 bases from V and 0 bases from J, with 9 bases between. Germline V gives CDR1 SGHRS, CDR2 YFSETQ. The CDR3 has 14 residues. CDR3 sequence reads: CASSRVDSTDTQYF. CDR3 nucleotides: TGCGCCAGCAGCCGGGTCGACAGCACAGATACGCAGTATTTT.

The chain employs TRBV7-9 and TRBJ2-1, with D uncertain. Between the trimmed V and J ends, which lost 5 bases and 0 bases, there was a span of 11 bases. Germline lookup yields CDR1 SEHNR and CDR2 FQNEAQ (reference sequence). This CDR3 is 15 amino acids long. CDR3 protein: CASSPMRSSYNEQFF. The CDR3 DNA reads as TGTGCCAGCAGCCCAATGAGAAGCTCCTACAATGAGCAGTTCTTC.

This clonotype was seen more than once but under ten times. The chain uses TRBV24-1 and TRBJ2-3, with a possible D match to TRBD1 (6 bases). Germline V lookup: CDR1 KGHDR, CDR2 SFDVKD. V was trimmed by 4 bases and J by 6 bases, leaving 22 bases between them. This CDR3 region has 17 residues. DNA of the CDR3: TGTGCCACCAGTGACCCTTTTAGGGGGATAGGATGGGATACGCAGTATTTT. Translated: CATSDPFRGIGWDTQYF.

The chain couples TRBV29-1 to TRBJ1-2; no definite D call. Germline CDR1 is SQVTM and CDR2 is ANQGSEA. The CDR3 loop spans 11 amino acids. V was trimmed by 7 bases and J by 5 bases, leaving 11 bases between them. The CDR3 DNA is TGCAGCGGCGGGCGGGAATATGGCTACACCTTC. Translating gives CSGGREYGYTF.

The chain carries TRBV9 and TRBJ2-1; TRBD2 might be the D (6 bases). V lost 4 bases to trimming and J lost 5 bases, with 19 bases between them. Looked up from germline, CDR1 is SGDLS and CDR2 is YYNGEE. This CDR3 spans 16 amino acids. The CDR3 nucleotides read TGTGCCAGCAGCCCCAGGGTGGCCGGGGGTAACAATGAGCAGTTCTTC. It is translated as CASSPRVAGGNNEQFF.

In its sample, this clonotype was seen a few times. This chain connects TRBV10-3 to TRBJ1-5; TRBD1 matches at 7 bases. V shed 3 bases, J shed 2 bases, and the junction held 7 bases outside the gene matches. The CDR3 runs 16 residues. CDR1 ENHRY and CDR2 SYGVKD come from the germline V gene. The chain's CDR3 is CAISDRGGIGNQPQHF. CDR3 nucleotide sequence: TGTGCCATCAGTGATCGAGGGGGCATAGGCAATCAGCCCCAGCATTTT.

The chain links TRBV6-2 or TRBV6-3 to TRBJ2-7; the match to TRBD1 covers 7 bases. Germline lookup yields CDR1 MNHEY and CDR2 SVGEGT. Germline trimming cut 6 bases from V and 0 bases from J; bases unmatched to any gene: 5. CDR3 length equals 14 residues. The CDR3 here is CASRDRLSSYEQYF. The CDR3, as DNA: TGTGCCAGCAGGGACAGGCTTAGCTCCTACGAGCAGTACTTC.

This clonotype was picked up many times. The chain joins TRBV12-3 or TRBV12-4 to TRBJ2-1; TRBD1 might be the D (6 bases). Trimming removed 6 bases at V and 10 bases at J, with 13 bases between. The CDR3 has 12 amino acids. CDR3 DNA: TGTGCCAGCAGCCAAATAGACAGGGAGCAGTTCTTC. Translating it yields CASSQIDREQFF.

The CDR3 sequence is CSASLRAKNQPQHF. The CDR3 DNA sequence: TGCAGTGCTAGTCTCCGGGCAAAGAATCAGCCCCAGCATTTT. V usage is TRBV20-1 and J usage is TRBJ1-5; no reliable D call. Germline CDR1 reads DFQATT; CDR2 reads SNEGSKA (reference sequence). V shed 3 bases and J shed 4 bases, with 13 bases lying between them. This CDR3 region has 14 residues.

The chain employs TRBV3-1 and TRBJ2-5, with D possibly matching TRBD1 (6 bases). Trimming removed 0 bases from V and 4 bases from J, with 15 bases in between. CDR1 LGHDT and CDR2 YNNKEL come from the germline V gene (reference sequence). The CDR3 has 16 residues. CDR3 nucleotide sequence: TGTGCCAGCAGCCAAGATATGGCCAGGGGCAGAGAGACCCAGTACTTC. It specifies CASSQDMARGRETQYF.